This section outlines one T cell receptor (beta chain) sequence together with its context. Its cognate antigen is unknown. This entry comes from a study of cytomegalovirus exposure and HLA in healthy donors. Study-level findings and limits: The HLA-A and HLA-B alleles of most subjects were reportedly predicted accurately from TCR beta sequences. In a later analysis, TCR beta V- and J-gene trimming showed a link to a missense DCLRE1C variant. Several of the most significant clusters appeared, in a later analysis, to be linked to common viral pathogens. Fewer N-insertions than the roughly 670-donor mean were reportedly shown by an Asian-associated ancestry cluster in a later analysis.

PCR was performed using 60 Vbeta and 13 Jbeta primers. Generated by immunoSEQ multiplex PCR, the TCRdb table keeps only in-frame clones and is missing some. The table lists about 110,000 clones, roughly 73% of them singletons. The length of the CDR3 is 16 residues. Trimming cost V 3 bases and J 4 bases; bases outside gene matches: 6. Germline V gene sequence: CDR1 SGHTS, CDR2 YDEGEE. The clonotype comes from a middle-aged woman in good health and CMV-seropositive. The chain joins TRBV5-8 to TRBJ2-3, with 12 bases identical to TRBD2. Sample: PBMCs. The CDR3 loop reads CASSSSGRGYPDTQYF. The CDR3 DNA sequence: TGTGCCAGCAGCTCTAGCGGGAGGGGGTATCCAGATACGCAGTATTTT.